A selection of T cell receptor beta chains follows, all from one sample in a study of blood T cell repertoires in COVID-19. The repertoire was sequenced with immunoSEQ multiplex PCR; TCRdb's copy has only in-frame clones and lacks some. The data show 60,000 or so clones, about 83% seen once. The specimen sequenced was peripheral blood. The receptor source for this set is a woman over 75 with acute or convalescent COVID-19. Each CDR3 is given with its conserved first and last residue. A D gene is named only where the DNA matches it firmly. The listing skips clone size in some rows; elsewhere it reads once, few, many or a size class.

TRBV6-5,-,13,once,TRBJ1-6,TGTGCCAGCGATGCAGCCTATAATTCACCCCTCCACTTT,CASDAAYNSPLHF
TRBV5-4,-,15,-,TRBJ2-1,TGTGCCAGCAGCGGCGGACAGAACTCCTACAATGAGCAGTTCTTC,CASSGGQNSYNEQFF
TRBV9,-,13,few,TRBJ1-5,TGTGCCAGCAGCGTCGACAGCCAACAGCCCCAGCATTTT,CASSVDSQQPQHF
TRBV23-1,-,10,-,TRBJ1-1,TGCGCCAGCAGTCCGTTTAAAGCTTTCTTT,CASSPFKAFF
TRBV18,TRBD2,16,-,TRBJ2-2,TGTGCCAGCTCTCCTCTAGCGGGAGGCTCGGACGGGGAGCTGTTTTTT,CASSPLAGGSDGELFF
TRBV25-1,TRBD1,13,-,TRBJ2-7,TGTGCCAGCAGTGACGGGGCAGGGGGCGAGCAGTACTTC,CASSDGAGGEQYF
TRBV5-4,TRBD1,16,few,TRBJ1-4,TGTGCCAGCAGCTTGTTTGGAACAGGGGGGAATGAAAAACTGTTTTTT,CASSLFGTGGNEKLFF
TRBV27,-,13,-,TRBJ1-2,TGTGCCAGCAGTTTACAGGGAACCTATGGCTACACCTTC,CASSLQGTYGYTF
TRBV4-1,-,15,-,TRBJ2-3,TGCGCCAGCAGCCAAGTTCTAACGTCCACAGATACGCAGTATTTT,CASSQVLTSTDTQYF
TRBV12-3/TRBV12-4,-,13,-,TRBJ1-2,TGTGCCAGCAGTTTAGGCGCAGGCGTTGGCTACACCTTC,CASSLGAGVGYTF
TRBV6-5,TRBD2,16,-,TRBJ2-1,TGTGCCAGCAGTTACTCCGGGACTATTTCCTACAATGAGCAGTTCTTC,CASSYSGTISYNEQFF
TRBV28,-,14,-,TRBJ2-3,TGTGCCAGCAGTAGGGACAAATCCACAGATACGCAGTATTTT,CASSRDKSTDTQYF
TRBV3-1/TRBV3-2,TRBD1,15,-,TRBJ2-7,TGTGCCAGCAGCCAAGCCCGGGACAGTCCCTACGAGCAGTACTTC,CASSQARDSPYEQYF
TRBV5-1,-,11,-,TRBJ1-1,TGCGCCAGCACCCAAAACACTGAAGCTTTCTTT,CASTQNTEAFF
TRBV6-2/TRBV6-3,-,12,once,TRBJ1-1,TGTGCCAGCAGTTACGCGGGCACTGAAGCTTTCTTT,CASSYAGTEAFF
TRBV6-5,TRBD1,15,-,TRBJ1-1,TGTGCCAGCAGTTACCCCGGGACAGGTGACACTGAAGCTTTCTTT,CASSYPGTGDTEAFF
TRBV10-3,TRBD1,14,-,TRBJ2-7,TGTGCCATCTGGACCGGGACAGGGGACCTCGAGCAGTACTTC,CAIWTGTGDLEQYF
TRBV19,-,16,-,TRBJ1-1,TGTGCCAGTAGCACCGGGACAAGGAGTACCAACACTGAAGCTTTCTTT,CASSTGTRSTNTEAFF
TRBV7-7,TRBD2,14,once,TRBJ2-5,TGTGCCAGCAGCGTCCTAGCGGAGTCCCCCCCCCAGTACTTC,CASSVLAESPPQYF
TRBV3-1/TRBV3-2,-,15,-,TRBJ2-7,TGTGCCAGCAGCCTAGGGACATCAACCTCCTACGAGCAGTACTTC,CASSLGTSTSYEQYF
TRBV9,TRBD1,16,-,TRBJ1-2,TGTGCCAGCAGCCCGGGGGCCCGCGACAGGGCCTATGGCTACACCTTC,CASSPGARDRAYGYTF
TRBV19,TRBD2,15,-,TRBJ2-1,TGTGCCAGTAGGCCTCACGGGGGGGTCTACAATGAGCAGTTCTTC,CASRPHGGVYNEQFF
TRBV7-2,TRBD2,13,once,TRBJ2-5,TGTGCCAGCAGCTCCGGGACTAGCGGGGTCATTTACTTC,CASSSGTSGVIYF
TRBV7-8,-,13,few,TRBJ2-7,TGTGCCAGCATGGAGGGTGGATCCTACGAGCAGTACTTC,CASMEGGSYEQYF
TRBV7-2,-,15,-,TRBJ2-3,TGTGCCAGCAGCTTACGTCCTAGCGACACAGATACGCAGTATTTT,CASSLRPSDTDTQYF
TRBV27,-,12,-,TRBJ2-3,TGTGCCAGCAGTCAGAGCACAGATACGCAGTATTTT,CASSQSTDTQYF
TRBV19,-,15,-,TRBJ1-4,TGTGCCAGAGTGCGAAAGACAGAAGAGAATGAAAAACTGTTTTTT,CARVRKTEENEKLFF
TRBV6-5,TRBD1,15,-,TRBJ1-2,TGTGCCAGCAGGCGAACGGCTGGACAGGGGCCGGGCTACACCTTC,CASRRTAGQGPGYTF
TRBV18,TRBD1,15,-,TRBJ1-6,TGTGCCAGCTCACCCCGGACAGGGGGCGACTCACCCCTCCACTTT,CASSPRTGGDSPLHF
TRBV19,-,12,-,TRBJ1-5,TGTGCCAGTAGTATTAGAGATCAGCCCCAGCATTTT,CASSIRDQPQHF
TRBV3-1/TRBV3-2,TRBD1,14,-,TRBJ1-4,TGTGCCAGCAGCGCCCGGGACAGGGGCAAAAAACTGTTTTTT,CASSARDRGKKLFF
TRBV27,TRBD2,15,-,TRBJ2-7,TGTGCCAGCAGTTCCCCCACTAGCGGGAGATACGAGCAGTACTTC,CASSSPTSGRYEQYF
TRBV28,TRBD1,16,-,TRBJ2-1,TGTGCCAGCAGTCCCCACCCCGGGACAGGGTCGAATGAGCAGTTCTTC,CASSPHPGTGSNEQFF
TRBV21-1,-,17,-,TRBJ1-5,TGTGCCAGCAGCAAAGATCAGGGGGCGCGTATTAATCAGCCCCAGCATTTT,CASSKDQGARINQPQHF
TRBV7-8,TRBD2,14,few,TRBJ2-2,TGTGCCAGCAGCTGGACTAGAATCGGGCGGGAGCTGTTTTTT,CASSWTRIGRELFF
TRBV4-1,TRBD1,15,-,TRBJ2-5,TGCGCCAGCAGCCCCCAGGACAGGGGAGGAGAGACCCAGTACTTC,CASSPQDRGGETQYF
TRBV3-1/TRBV3-2,TRBD2,16,once,TRBJ2-3,TGTGCCAGCAGCCTACGGGGCGGGAGTAAAACAGATACGCAGTATTTT,CASSLRGGSKTDTQYF
TRBV5-1,-,13,-,TRBJ2-7,TGCGCCAGCAGCTTGGGGGGACACTACGAGCAGTACTTC,CASSLGGHYEQYF
TRBV19,-,15,-,TRBJ1-5,TGTGCCAGTAGTATTTGGGGCAATAGCAATCAGCCCCAGCATTTT,CASSIWGNSNQPQHF
TRBV7-8,-,14,-,TRBJ2-5,TGTGCCAGCAGCTTAGGCGGCAGGGGTGAGACCCAGTACTTC,CASSLGGRGETQYF
TRBV4-2,TRBD2,15,-,TRBJ2-1,TGTGCCAGCAGCCAAGAAACTAGCGGGATCAATGAGCAGTTCTTC,CASSQETSGINEQFF
TRBV6-6,TRBD1,14,-,TRBJ1-1,TGTGCCAGCAGGGGACAGGGAAGGAGGACTGAAGCTTTCTTT,CASRGQGRRTEAFF
TRBV4-1,-,14,few,TRBJ1-1,TGCGCCAGCAGCCAAGACAGGCTTTGGACTGAAGCTTTCTTT,CASSQDRLWTEAFF
TRBV19,TRBD1,14,-,TRBJ2-2,TGTGCCAGTAATGCAGGGGGCGGGACCGGGGAGCTGTTTTTT,CASNAGGGTGELFF
TRBV19,-,13,-,TRBJ1-1,TGTGCCAGTAGCCCCGGGGTGAACACTGAAGCTTTCTTT,CASSPGVNTEAFF
TRBV7-9,-,13,-,TRBJ1-1,TGTGCCAGCAGGGGACTGATGAACACTGAAGCTTTCTTT,CASRGLMNTEAFF
TRBV11-3,TRBD2,14,-,TRBJ2-5,TGTGCCAGCAGCCGGGGCGGGGGGCAAGAGACCCAGTACTTC,CASSRGGGQETQYF
TRBV4-3,-,15,-,TRBJ1-5,TGCGCCAGCAGCCAAGTATACAGGGTGGAACAGCCCCAGCATTTT,CASSQVYRVEQPQHF
TRBV7-2,-,12,-,TRBJ2-1,TGTGCCAGCAGCTTACGGTCCAATGAGCAGTTCTTC,CASSLRSNEQFF
TRBV5-1,TRBD2,15,once,TRBJ2-1,TGCGCCAGCGGCCCCGGGACTACCTCCTACAATGAGCAGTTCTTC,CASGPGTTSYNEQFF
TRBV19,TRBD2,17,-,TRBJ2-7,TGTGCCAGTAGTATCAGCGGGACCTACTCCCTGGTCTACGAGCAGTACTTC,CASSISGTYSLVYEQYF
TRBV13,-,13,-,TRBJ2-3,TGTGCCAGCAGCCGTTATCGCACAGATACGCAGTATTTT,CASSRYRTDTQYF